This T cell receptor (beta chain) was profiled in a study of cytomegalovirus exposure and HLA in healthy donors. A word on this clone: What it recognizes is unknown.

The CDR3 contains 16 residues. Unmatched junction bases numbered 10, after V lost 0 bases and J lost 14 bases. The germline gives CDR1 LGHNA, CDR2 YNFKEQ. Sequencing was performed with immunoSEQ multiplex PCR; in TCRdb, only in-frame clones are kept and a portion is missing. The sample gives 130,000 or so clones, nearly 90% of which show up once; around 3.1% is in the top ten. General study points: Published work reported that the classifier diagnosed cytomegalovirus status with high specificity and sensitivity. Researchers counted roughly 150 TCR beta chains as cytomegalovirus-associated. A few CMV-associated chains were confirmed in vitro to be specific for CMV antigens. Many donors carried some public TCRs, although rarity characterized most TCR sequences.

This receptor was obtained from a man aged 25-40 years in good health and CMV-seronegative. The sample taken for sequencing was PBMCs. The chain joins TRBV4-2 to TRBJ1-6; 10 bases map to TRBD1. The CDR3 nucleotides read TGTGCCAGCAGCCAAGAGAGGGACAGGGGTATAATGGCCCTCCACTTT. As protein: CASSQERDRGIMALHF.